Listed below are T cell receptor beta chains from one sample, sequenced in a study of blood T cell repertoires in COVID-19. Libraries were prepared by immunoSEQ multiplex PCR; TCRdb keeps only in-frame clonotypes and omits some of them. Of around 280,000 clones in the sample, roughly nine tenths were seen once. Material: PBMCs or T cells enriched from blood (not recorded which). The receptors originated from a woman between 35 and 50 years old who had recovered from COVID-19. Both conserved end residues are part of each CDR3. D genes are given only for firm matches. Only some rows state a clone size, as once, few, many or a class for expanded clones.

V: TRBV9
J: TRBJ2-7
size: once
D: .
CDR3: CASSREPMGLYEQYF
DNA: TGTGCCAGCAGCCGAGAACCCATGGGCCTATACGAGCAGTACTTC

V: TRBV18
J: TRBJ2-7
size: .
D: TRBD2
CDR3: CASSPGTSGNEQYF
DNA: TGTGCCAGCTCACCTGGGACTAGCGGGAACGAGCAGTACTTC

V: TRBV24-1
J: TRBJ2-2
size: few
D: TRBD2
CDR3: CATSDKAGATGELFF
DNA: TGTGCCACCAGTGATAAAGCGGGAGCTACCGGGGAGCTGTTTTTT

V: TRBV11-1
J: TRBJ2-7
size: few
D: TRBD1
CDR3: CASSRGQAGEQYF
DNA: TGTGCCAGCAGTCGCGGACAGGCTGGCGAGCAGTACTTC

V: TRBV9
J: TRBJ2-5
size: .
D: TRBD2
CDR3: CASSVGGTNQETQYF
DNA: TGTGCCAGCAGCGTTGGCGGGACTAACCAAGAGACCCAGTACTTC

V: TRBV7-3
J: TRBJ2-3
size: .
D: .
CDR3: CASSSYPQGYTQYF
DNA: TGTGCCAGCAGCTCATACCCCCAGGGCTATACGCAGTATTTT

V: TRBV7-2
J: TRBJ2-6
size: .
D: .
CDR3: CASSLETGGANVLTF
DNA: TGTGCCAGCAGCTTAGAGACAGGTGGGGCCAACGTCCTGACTTTC

V: TRBV7-9
J: TRBJ2-3
size: .
D: TRBD2
CDR3: CASSSTTSGRTDTQYF
DNA: TGTGCCAGCAGCTCCACGACTAGCGGGAGGACAGATACGCAGTATTTT

V: TRBV27
J: TRBJ2-3
size: .
D: .
CDR3: CASSLFRSDTQYF
DNA: TGTGCCAGCAGTTTATTCCGGTCAGATACGCAGTATTTT

V: TRBV7-9
J: TRBJ2-1
size: .
D: .
CDR3: CASSMDRGSLYNEQFF
DNA: TGTGCCAGCAGCATGGATAGGGGGAGTTTATACAATGAGCAGTTCTTC

V: TRBV28
J: TRBJ1-1
size: .
D: .
CDR3: CASSSFGGSNTEAFF
DNA: TGTGCCAGCAGTTCTTTTGGCGGCTCGAACACTGAAGCTTTCTTT

V: TRBV21-1
J: TRBJ1-1
size: .
D: .
CDR3: CASRKRGTLRQGDGNTEAFF
DNA: TGTGCCAGCCGAAAACGCGGTACACTAAGACAGGGGGACGGGAACACTGAAGCTTTCTTT

V: TRBV27
J: TRBJ1-6
size: .
D: .
CDR3: CASHPGSSYNSPLHF
DNA: TGTGCCAGTCACCCGGGGAGCTCCTATAATTCACCCCTCCACTTT

V: TRBV5-4
J: TRBJ2-1
size: .
D: .
CDR3: CASSEPGTPFNEQFF
DNA: TGTGCCAGCAGCGAACCCGGTACGCCCTTCAATGAGCAGTTCTTC

V: TRBV2
J: TRBJ2-7
size: .
D: .
CDR3: CASSDISSSYEQYF
DNA: TGTGCCAGCAGTGATATTAGTTCCTCCTACGAGCAGTACTTC

V: TRBV7-2
J: TRBJ2-1
size: .
D: .
CDR3: CASSLGRQVGEQFF
DNA: TGTGCCAGCAGCTTAGGTAGACAGGTGGGTGAGCAGTTCTTC

V: TRBV10-3
J: TRBJ2-7
size: .
D: .
CDR3: CAISESQQASYEQYF
DNA: TGTGCCATCAGTGAGTCGCAACAGGCTTCCTACGAGCAGTACTTC

V: TRBV21-1
J: TRBJ2-2
size: few
D: .
CDR3: CASSPRTSGRGNTGELFF
DNA: TGTGCCAGCAGCCCCCGGACTAGCGGGAGAGGGAACACCGGGGAGCTGTTTTTT

V: TRBV4-3
J: TRBJ1-5
size: .
D: .
CDR3: CASSQVSGGQPQHF
DNA: TGCGCCAGCAGCCAAGTCAGCGGGGGTCAGCCCCAGCATTTT

V: TRBV19
J: TRBJ2-7
size: .
D: .
CDR3: CASSLTTEFYEQYF
DNA: TGTGCCAGTAGTCTTACGACTGAGTTCTACGAGCAGTACTTC

V: TRBV4-3
J: TRBJ2-1
size: .
D: .
CDR3: CASSQDLGGARSNEQFF
DNA: TGCGCCAGCAGCCAAGATTTGGGGGGGGCGAGGTCAAATGAGCAGTTCTTC

V: TRBV11-2
J: TRBJ2-2
size: .
D: TRBD2
CDR3: CASSHDWTSGRPNTGELFF
DNA: TGTGCCAGCAGCCATGACTGGACTAGCGGGAGGCCGAACACCGGGGAGCTGTTTTTT

V: TRBV5-4
J: TRBJ2-3
size: .
D: TRBD2
CDR3: CASSLGGLADLTDTQYF
DNA: TGTGCCAGCAGCTTGGGAGGGCTAGCGGACCTTACAGATACGCAGTATTTT

V: TRBV2
J: TRBJ2-7
size: .
D: TRBD2
CDR3: CASMASGPYEQYF
DNA: TGTGCCAGCATGGCTAGCGGGCCCTACGAGCAGTACTTC

V: TRBV12-3/TRBV12-4
J: TRBJ2-5
size: once
D: TRBD2
CDR3: CASHGGETQYF
DNA: TGTGCCAGCCACGGGGGGGAGACCCAGTACTTC

V: TRBV27
J: TRBJ2-5
size: few
D: .
CDR3: CASSPNPAGTQETQYF
DNA: TGTGCCAGCAGTCCTAACCCCGCCGGGACACAAGAGACCCAGTACTTC

V: TRBV7-8
J: TRBJ1-6
size: .
D: TRBD1
CDR3: CASSLVAGGANSPLHF
DNA: TGTGCCAGCAGCTTAGTGGCAGGGGGCGCGAATTCACCCCTCCACTTT

V: TRBV27
J: TRBJ2-1
size: .
D: TRBD2
CDR3: CASGLLTSGRVGTYNEQFF
DNA: TGTGCCAGCGGCCTTCTCACTAGCGGGAGGGTAGGGACCTACAATGAGCAGTTCTTC

V: TRBV6-5
J: TRBJ2-7
size: .
D: TRBD2
CDR3: CASSYSGSGTSYEQYF
DNA: TGTGCCAGCAGTTACTCGGGTAGCGGGACTTCCTACGAGCAGTACTTC

V: TRBV7-2
J: TRBJ2-1
size: .
D: .
CDR3: CASTLQGTHSYNEQFF
DNA: TGTGCCAGCACCCTCCAGGGGACCCACTCCTACAATGAGCAGTTCTTC

V: TRBV9
J: TRBJ2-1
size: .
D: TRBD2
CDR3: CASSAGTSGSLVSYNEQFF
DNA: TGTGCCAGCAGCGCCGGGACTAGCGGGAGTTTGGTCTCCTACAATGAGCAGTTCTTC

V: TRBV28
J: TRBJ1-1
size: few
D: .
CDR3: CASSAYFGGGTNTEAFF
DNA: TGTGCCAGCAGTGCATACTTCGGGGGTGGCACGAACACTGAAGCTTTCTTT

V: TRBV6-5
J: TRBJ1-1
size: .
D: .
CDR3: CASSYRSRQRTEAFF
DNA: TGTGCCAGCAGTTATCGAAGCAGACAAAGGACTGAAGCTTTCTTT

V: TRBV5-4
J: TRBJ2-7
size: few
D: TRBD1
CDR3: CASSLGGTGGMYEQYF
DNA: TGTGCCAGCAGCTTGGGAGGTACAGGGGGCATGTACGAGCAGTACTTC

V: TRBV7-3
J: TRBJ2-3
size: once
D: TRBD2
CDR3: CASTAGTSSDTQYF
DNA: TGTGCCAGCACCGCGGGGACTAGCTCAGATACGCAGTATTTT

V: TRBV7-9
J: TRBJ2-2
size: .
D: TRBD2
CDR3: CASLAGFNTGELFF
DNA: TGTGCCAGCCTAGCGGGATTCAACACCGGGGAGCTGTTTTTT

V: TRBV10-1
J: TRBJ2-1
size: .
D: TRBD2
CDR3: CASSKREDYNEQFF
DNA: TGCGCCAGCAGTAAGCGGGAGGACTACAATGAGCAGTTCTTC

V: TRBV19
J: TRBJ2-7
size: .
D: .
CDR3: CASSISAYQGQQYF
DNA: TGTGCCAGTAGTATATCGGCGTACCAGGGTCAGCAGTACTTC

V: TRBV30
J: TRBJ1-2
size: .
D: TRBD1
CDR3: CAWMRDRGGYTF
DNA: TGTGCCTGGATGCGGGACAGGGGCGGCTACACCTTC

V: TRBV10-2
J: TRBJ2-5
size: .
D: .
CDR3: CASSESTGETQYF
DNA: TGCGCCAGCAGTGAGTCGACGGGAGAGACCCAGTACTTC

V: TRBV7-3
J: TRBJ1-1
size: .
D: TRBD1
CDR3: CASSLMGRTGGEAFF
DNA: TGTGCCAGCAGCTTAATGGGGAGGACAGGGGGTGAAGCTTTCTTT

V: TRBV11-2
J: TRBJ2-5
size: few
D: TRBD2
CDR3: CASSVATSGSHETQYF
DNA: TGTGCCAGCAGCGTAGCTACTAGCGGGAGTCATGAGACCCAGTACTTC

V: TRBV5-1
J: TRBJ2-1
size: .
D: TRBD2
CDR3: CASSQTSGIDNEQFF
DNA: TGCGCCAGCAGCCAGACTAGCGGGATCGACAATGAGCAGTTCTTC

V: TRBV19
J: TRBJ2-7
size: .
D: TRBD2
CDR3: CASSTPGTSGTDEQYF
DNA: TGTGCCAGTAGTACCCCCGGGACTAGCGGTACCGACGAGCAGTACTTC

V: TRBV19
J: TRBJ1-5
size: .
D: .
CDR3: CASRDRVNQPQHF
DNA: TGTGCCAGCCGAGACAGAGTCAATCAGCCCCAGCATTTT

V: TRBV18
J: TRBJ1-6
size: .
D: .
CDR3: CASSAFELLNSPLHF
DNA: TGTGCCAGCTCTGCGTTCGAACTGCTAAATTCACCCCTCCACTTT

V: TRBV11-2
J: TRBJ1-1
size: .
D: .
CDR3: CASTSGGLNTEAFF
DNA: TGTGCCAGCACCTCGGGGGGTTTGAACACTGAAGCTTTCTTT

V: TRBV9
J: TRBJ2-3
size: .
D: TRBD2
CDR3: CASSVTGGSYTDTQYF
DNA: TGTGCCAGCAGCGTAACTGGCGGGAGCTACACAGATACGCAGTATTTT